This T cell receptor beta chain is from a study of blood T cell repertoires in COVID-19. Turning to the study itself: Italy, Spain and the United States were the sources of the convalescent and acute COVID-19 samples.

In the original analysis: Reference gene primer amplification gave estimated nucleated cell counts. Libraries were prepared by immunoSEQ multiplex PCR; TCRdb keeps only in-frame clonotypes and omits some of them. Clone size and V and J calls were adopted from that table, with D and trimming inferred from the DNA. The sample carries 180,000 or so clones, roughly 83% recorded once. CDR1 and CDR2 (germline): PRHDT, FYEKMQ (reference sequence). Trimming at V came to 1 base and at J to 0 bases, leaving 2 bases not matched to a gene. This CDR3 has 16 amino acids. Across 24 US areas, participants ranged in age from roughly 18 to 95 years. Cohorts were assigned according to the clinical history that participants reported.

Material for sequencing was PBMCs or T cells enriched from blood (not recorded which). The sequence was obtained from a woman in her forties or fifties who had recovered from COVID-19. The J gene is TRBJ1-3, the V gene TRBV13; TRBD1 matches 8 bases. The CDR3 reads CASSLVGQGSGNTIYF. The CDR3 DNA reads TGTGCCAGCAGCTTAGTCGGACAGGGCTCTGGAAACACCATATATTTT.